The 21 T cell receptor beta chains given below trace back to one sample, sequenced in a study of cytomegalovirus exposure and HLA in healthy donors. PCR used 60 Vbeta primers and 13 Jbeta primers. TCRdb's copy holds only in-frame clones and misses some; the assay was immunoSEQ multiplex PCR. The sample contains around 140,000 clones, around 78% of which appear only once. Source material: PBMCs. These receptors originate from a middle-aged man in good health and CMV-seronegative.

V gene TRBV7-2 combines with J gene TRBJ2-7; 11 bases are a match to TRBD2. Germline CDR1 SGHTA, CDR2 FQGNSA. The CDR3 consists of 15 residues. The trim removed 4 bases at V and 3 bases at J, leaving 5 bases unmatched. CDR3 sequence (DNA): TGTGCCAGCAGCTGGCTAGCGGGAGGAGGCTACGAGCAGTACTTC. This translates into CASSWLAGGGYEQYF.

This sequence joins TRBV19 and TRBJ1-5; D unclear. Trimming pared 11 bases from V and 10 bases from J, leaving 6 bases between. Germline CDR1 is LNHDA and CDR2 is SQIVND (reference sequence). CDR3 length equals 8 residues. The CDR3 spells CAGPPQHF. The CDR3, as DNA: TGTGCCGGCCCTCCCCAGCATTTT.

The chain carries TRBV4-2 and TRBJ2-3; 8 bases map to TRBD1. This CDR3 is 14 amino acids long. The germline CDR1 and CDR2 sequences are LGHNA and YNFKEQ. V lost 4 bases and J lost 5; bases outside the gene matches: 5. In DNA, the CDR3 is TGTGCCAGCAGCCGAGACAGGGGTGTAGATACGCAGTATTTT. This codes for CASSRDRGVDTQYF.

CDR3 loop: CASSYHQGTGGNTIYF. CDR3 nucleotide sequence: TGTGCCAGCAGCTACCACCAAGGGACAGGAGGAAACACCATATATTTT. The genes are TRBV7-8 and TRBJ1-3; 8 nucleotides line up with TRBD1. CDR3 length equals 16 residues. Germline V lookup: CDR1 SGHVS, CDR2 FQNEAQ. The V gene end was trimmed by 4 bases and the J gene end by 4 bases; junction bases not matched to a gene: 9.

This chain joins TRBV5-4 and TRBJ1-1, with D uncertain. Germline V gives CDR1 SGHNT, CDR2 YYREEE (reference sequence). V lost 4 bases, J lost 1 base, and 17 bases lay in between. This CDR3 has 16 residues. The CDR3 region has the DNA TGTGCCAGCAGCCCAGGACTGCAGACCCGGAACACTGAAGCTTTCTTT. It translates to CASSPGLQTRNTEAFF. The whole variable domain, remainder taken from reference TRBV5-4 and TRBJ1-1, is ETGVTQSPTHLIKTRGQQVTLRCSSQSGHNTVSWYQQALGQGPQFIFQYYREEENGRGNFPPRFSGLQFPNYSSELNVNALELDDSALYLCASSPGLQTRNTEAFFGQGTRLTVV.

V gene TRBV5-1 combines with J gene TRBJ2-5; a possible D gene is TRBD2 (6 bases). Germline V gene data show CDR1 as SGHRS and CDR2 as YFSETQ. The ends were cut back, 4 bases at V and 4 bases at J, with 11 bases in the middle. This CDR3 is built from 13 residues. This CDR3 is CASSGGTGETQYF. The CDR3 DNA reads TGCGCCAGCAGCGGGGGGACCGGAGAGACCCAGTACTTC.

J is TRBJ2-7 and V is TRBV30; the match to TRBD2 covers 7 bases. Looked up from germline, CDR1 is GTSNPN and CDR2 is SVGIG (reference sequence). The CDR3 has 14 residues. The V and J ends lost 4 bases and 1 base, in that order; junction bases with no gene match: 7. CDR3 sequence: CAWKPSGVSYEQYF. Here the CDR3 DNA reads TGTGCCTGGAAACCCAGCGGGGTGTCCTACGAGCAGTACTTC.

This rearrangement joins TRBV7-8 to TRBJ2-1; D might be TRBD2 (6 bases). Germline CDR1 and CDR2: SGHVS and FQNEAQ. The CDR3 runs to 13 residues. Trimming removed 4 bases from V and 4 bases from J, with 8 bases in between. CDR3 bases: TGTGCCAGCAGCTCGGGGACTTACAATGAGCAGTTCTTC. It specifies CASSSGTYNEQFF.

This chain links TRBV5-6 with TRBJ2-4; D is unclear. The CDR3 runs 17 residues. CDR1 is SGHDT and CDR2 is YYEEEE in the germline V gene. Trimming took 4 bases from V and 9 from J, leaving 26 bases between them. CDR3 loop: CASSPSEWAEMFGIQYF. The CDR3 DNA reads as TGTGCCAGCAGCCCGAGTGAGTGGGCTGAGATGTTTGGCATTCAGTACTTC.

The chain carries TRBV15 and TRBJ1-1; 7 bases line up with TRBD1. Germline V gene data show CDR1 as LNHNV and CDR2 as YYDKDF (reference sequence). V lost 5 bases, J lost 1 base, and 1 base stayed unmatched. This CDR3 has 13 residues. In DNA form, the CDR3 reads TGTGCCACCAGCTGGGACAGGAACACTGAAGCTTTCTTT. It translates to CATSWDRNTEAFF.

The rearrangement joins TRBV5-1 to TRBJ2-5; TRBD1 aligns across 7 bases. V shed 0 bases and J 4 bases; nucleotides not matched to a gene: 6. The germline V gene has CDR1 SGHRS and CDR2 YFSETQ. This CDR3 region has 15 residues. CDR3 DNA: TGCGCCAGCAGCTTGGAGGGGGCCCCACCAGAGACCCAGTACTTC. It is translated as CASSLEGAPPETQYF. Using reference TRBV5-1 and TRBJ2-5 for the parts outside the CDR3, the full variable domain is KAGVTQTPRYLIKTRGQQVTLSCSPISGHRSVSWYQQTPGQGLQFLFEYFSETQRNKGNFPGRFSGRQFSNSRSEMNVSTLELGDSALYLCASSLEGAPPETQYFGPGTRLLVL.

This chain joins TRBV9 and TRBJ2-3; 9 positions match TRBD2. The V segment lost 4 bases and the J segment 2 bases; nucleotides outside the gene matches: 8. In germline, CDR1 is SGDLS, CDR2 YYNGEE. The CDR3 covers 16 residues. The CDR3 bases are TGTGCCAGCAGCCTATCGACTAGCGGAGCCACAGATACGCAGTATTTT. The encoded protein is CASSLSTSGATDTQYF.

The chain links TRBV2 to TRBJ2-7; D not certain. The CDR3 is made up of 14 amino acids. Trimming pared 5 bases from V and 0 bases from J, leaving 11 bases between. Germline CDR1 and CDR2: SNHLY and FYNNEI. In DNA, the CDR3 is TGTGCCAGCAGTCAAACAGTGAGCTCCTACGAGCAGTACTTC. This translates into CASSQTVSSYEQYF. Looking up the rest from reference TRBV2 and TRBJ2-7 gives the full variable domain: EPEVTQTPSHQVTQMGQEVILRCVPISNHLYFYWYRQILGQKVEFLVSFYNNEISEKSEIFDDQFSVERPDGSNFTLKIRSTKLEDSAMYFCASSQTVSSYEQYFGPGTRLTVT.

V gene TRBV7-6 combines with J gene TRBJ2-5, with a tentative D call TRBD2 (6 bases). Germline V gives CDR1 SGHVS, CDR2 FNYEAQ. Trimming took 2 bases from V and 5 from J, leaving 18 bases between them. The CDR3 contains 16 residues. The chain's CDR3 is CASSLKMSGWLETQYF. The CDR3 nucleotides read TGTGCCAGCAGCTTAAAAATGAGCGGGTGGTTGGAGACCCAGTACTTC.

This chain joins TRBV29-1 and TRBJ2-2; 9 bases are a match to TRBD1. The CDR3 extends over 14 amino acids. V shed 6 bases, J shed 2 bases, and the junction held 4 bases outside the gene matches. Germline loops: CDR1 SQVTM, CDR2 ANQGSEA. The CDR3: CSVPDRGNTGELFF. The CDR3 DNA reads TGCAGCGTCCCGGACAGGGGTAACACCGGGGAGCTGTTTTTT.

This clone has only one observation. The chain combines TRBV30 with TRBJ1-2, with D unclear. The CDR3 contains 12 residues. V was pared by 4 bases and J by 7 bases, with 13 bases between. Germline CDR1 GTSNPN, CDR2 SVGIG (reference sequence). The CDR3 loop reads CAWTRGESGYTF. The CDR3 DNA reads TGTGCCTGGACCCGGGGTGAGAGTGGCTACACCTTC.

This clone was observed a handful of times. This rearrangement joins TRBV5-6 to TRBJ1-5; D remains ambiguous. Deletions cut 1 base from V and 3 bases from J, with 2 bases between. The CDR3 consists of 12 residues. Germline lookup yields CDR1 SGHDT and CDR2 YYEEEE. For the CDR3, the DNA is TGTGCCAGCAGCTTGCTCAATCAGCCCCAGCATTTT. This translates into CASSLLNQPQHF.

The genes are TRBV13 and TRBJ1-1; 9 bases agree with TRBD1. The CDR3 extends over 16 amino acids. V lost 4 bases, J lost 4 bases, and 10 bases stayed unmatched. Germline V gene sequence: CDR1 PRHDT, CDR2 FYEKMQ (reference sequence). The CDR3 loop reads CASSSRTGVLGTEAFF. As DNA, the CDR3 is TGTGCCAGCAGCTCCCGGACAGGGGTTTTGGGCACTGAAGCTTTCTTT.

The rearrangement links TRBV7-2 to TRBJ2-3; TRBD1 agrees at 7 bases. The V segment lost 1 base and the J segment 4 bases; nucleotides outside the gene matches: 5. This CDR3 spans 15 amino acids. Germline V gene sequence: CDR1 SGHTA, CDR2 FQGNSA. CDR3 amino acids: CASSLGDRGADTQYF. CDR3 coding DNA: TGTGCCAGCAGCTTAGGGGACAGAGGGGCAGATACGCAGTATTTT.

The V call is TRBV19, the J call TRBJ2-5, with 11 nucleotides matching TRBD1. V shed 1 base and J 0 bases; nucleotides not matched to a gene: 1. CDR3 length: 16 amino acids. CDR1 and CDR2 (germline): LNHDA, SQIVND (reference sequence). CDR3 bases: TGTGCCAGTAGTATAGGGGACAGGGGGTACCAAGAGACCCAGTACTTC. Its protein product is CASSIGDRGYQETQYF.

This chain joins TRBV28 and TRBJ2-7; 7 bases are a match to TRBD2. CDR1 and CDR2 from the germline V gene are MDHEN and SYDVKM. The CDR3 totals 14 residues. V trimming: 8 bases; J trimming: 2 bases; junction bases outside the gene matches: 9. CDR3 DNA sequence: TGTGCCAGCGGGGGGGTAGCCCCGACCTACGAGCAGTACTTC. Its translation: CASGGVAPTYEQYF.